The subject of this entry is one T cell receptor (beta chain). These data are taken from a study of T cell responses to AZD1222 COVID-19 vaccine. TCRdb keeps only in-frame clones here, not all; method: immunoSEQ multiplex PCR. Of some 180,000 clones in the sample, about 89% were seen once. This CDR3 is 12 amino acids long. Germline V lookup: CDR1 SGHAT, CDR2 FQNNGV. V lost 1 base, J lost 1 base, and 0 bases lay in between. The chain carries TRBV11-2 and TRBJ2-3; no clear D. This sequence originates from an adult who received the AZD1222 COVID-19 vaccine. The sample in question was peripheral blood, obtained 28 days after the second AZD1222 dose. The CDR3 sequence: CASSLGTDTQYF. The CDR3 region has the DNA TGTGCCAGCAGCTTAGGCACAGATACGCAGTATTTT.